This T cell receptor beta chain was retrieved from a study of blood T cell repertoires in COVID-19. Across the study: The analysed material was cDNA or gDNA that came from T cells, B-cell-depleted T cells, or PBMCs.

In the original workflow: Researchers report that nucleated cell counts were estimated from reference gene primer amplification. Sequenced by immunoSEQ multiplex PCR; TCRdb stores in-frame clones only, minus some. For V, J and clone size, that table is used; D and trimming come from the DNA. The profile shows more than 100,000 clones, approximately 90% of them singletons. The ends lost 4 bases at V and 2 bases at J; junction bases unmatched: 17. This CDR3 contains 20 residues. Germline CDR1 reads LNHNV; CDR2 reads YYDKDF (reference sequence). Specimen: peripheral blood. The origin of this receptor is a man aged 50 to 59 with active or convalescent COVID-19. The chain has TRBV15 and TRBJ2-3; 11 bases fit TRBD2. The CDR3 region is CATSILIRTSGFRNTDTQYF. DNA of the CDR3: TGTGCCACCAGCATACTTATTCGGACTAGCGGGTTTCGGAACACAGATACGCAGTATTTT.